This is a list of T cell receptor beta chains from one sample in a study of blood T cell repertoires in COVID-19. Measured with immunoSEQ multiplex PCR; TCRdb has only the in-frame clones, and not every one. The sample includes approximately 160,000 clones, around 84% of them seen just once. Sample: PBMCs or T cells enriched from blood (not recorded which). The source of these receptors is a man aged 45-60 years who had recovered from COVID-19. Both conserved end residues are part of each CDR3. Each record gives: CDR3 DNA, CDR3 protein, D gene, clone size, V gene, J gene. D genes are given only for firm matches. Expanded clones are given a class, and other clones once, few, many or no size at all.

DNA: TGTGCCAGCAGTTACTCGATGTATCCTCCCCGGGATACGCAGTATTTT
CDR3: CASSYSMYPPRDTQYF
D: -
size: -
V: TRBV6-5
J: TRBJ2-3

DNA: TGTGCCAGCAGTTCCAGGGGGCTGAACTCCTACGAGCAGTACTTC
CDR3: CASSSRGLNSYEQYF
D: TRBD1
size: -
V: TRBV6-5
J: TRBJ2-7

DNA: TGTGCCAGCAGCTTGGACGGGACTACTAACACCGGGGAGCTGTTTTTT
CDR3: CASSLDGTTNTGELFF
D: TRBD2
size: -
V: TRBV5-6
J: TRBJ2-2

DNA: TGTGCCAGCAGACCATCGGCTAACTATGGCTACACCTTC
CDR3: CASRPSANYGYTF
D: -
size: few
V: TRBV11-3
J: TRBJ1-2

DNA: TGCGCCAGCAGTTTAGGCAGGTATAGCAATCAGCCCCAGCATTTT
CDR3: CASSLGRYSNQPQHF
D: -
size: -
V: TRBV10-2
J: TRBJ1-5

DNA: TGTGCCAGCAGCCGAAGCGGGGGTTGGTACAATGAGCAGTTCTTC
CDR3: CASSRSGGWYNEQFF
D: TRBD2
size: -
V: TRBV3-1/TRBV3-2
J: TRBJ2-1

DNA: TGTGCCATCAGTGTAGCGGGGGCACCCGATACGCAGTATTTT
CDR3: CAISVAGAPDTQYF
D: TRBD2
size: few
V: TRBV10-3
J: TRBJ2-3

DNA: TGTGCCAGCAGTGGGGACAGGGGGCTTTCACCCCTCCACTTT
CDR3: CASSGDRGLSPLHF
D: TRBD1
size: -
V: TRBV2
J: TRBJ1-6

DNA: TGTGCCAGCAGTGGACAGTTTAGCAATCAGCCCCAGCATTTT
CDR3: CASSGQFSNQPQHF
D: -
size: -
V: TRBV2
J: TRBJ1-5

DNA: TGTGCCAGCAGCCAATCGTCGGCGGGTCAGCCCCAGCATTTT
CDR3: CASSQSSAGQPQHF
D: -
size: -
V: TRBV4-2
J: TRBJ1-5

DNA: TGCAGTGCGCCGCGGGGCAATGAGCAGTTCTTC
CDR3: CSAPRGNEQFF
D: -
size: -
V: TRBV20-1
J: TRBJ2-1

DNA: TGTGCCATCAGTCCGGGACAGGGCACTGAAGCTTTCTTT
CDR3: CAISPGQGTEAFF
D: TRBD1
size: -
V: TRBV10-3
J: TRBJ1-1

DNA: TGCGCCAGCAGCTTGGTGGGTAGCGGGGTGGACGAGCAGTACTTC
CDR3: CASSLVGSGVDEQYF
D: TRBD2
size: -
V: TRBV5-1
J: TRBJ2-7

DNA: TGTGCCAGCAGCCAAGCAGGGCCCAATCAGCCCCAGCATTTT
CDR3: CASSQAGPNQPQHF
D: -
size: -
V: TRBV3-1/TRBV3-2
J: TRBJ1-5

DNA: TGTGCCAGCAGCCTCGGACTTAACACCGGGGAGCTGTTTTTT
CDR3: CASSLGLNTGELFF
D: -
size: -
V: TRBV9
J: TRBJ2-2

DNA: TGTGCCAGTCGCCGGGGGGCAGGGTTGAATTCACCCCTCCACTTT
CDR3: CASRRGAGLNSPLHF
D: -
size: -
V: TRBV19
J: TRBJ1-6

DNA: TGCGCCAGCACCCAAGACTTGAGCTCCTACAATGAGCAGTTCTTC
CDR3: CASTQDLSSYNEQFF
D: -
size: -
V: TRBV5-1
J: TRBJ2-1

DNA: TGTGCCAGCAGTTACACCCCTGGGGGCGGTAGACAGCCCCAGCATTTT
CDR3: CASSYTPGGGRQPQHF
D: -
size: -
V: TRBV6-2/TRBV6-3
J: TRBJ1-5

DNA: TGTGCCAGCAGCTTAGCGGGGGGGGCCACCGGGGAGCTGTTTTTT
CDR3: CASSLAGGATGELFF
D: TRBD2
size: -
V: TRBV6-5
J: TRBJ2-2

DNA: TGTGCCAGCTCACCAAGGACAGGGATGAACACTGAAGCTTTCTTT
CDR3: CASSPRTGMNTEAFF
D: TRBD1
size: -
V: TRBV18
J: TRBJ1-1

DNA: TGTGCCAGCAGTTCAGGACACGGGGGCACCGGGGAGCTGTTTTTT
CDR3: CASSSGHGGTGELFF
D: -
size: -
V: TRBV27
J: TRBJ2-2

DNA: TGTGCCAGCAGTGAAGGACAGGGCGGCCAGCCCCAGCATTTT
CDR3: CASSEGQGGQPQHF
D: TRBD1
size: -
V: TRBV6-1
J: TRBJ1-5